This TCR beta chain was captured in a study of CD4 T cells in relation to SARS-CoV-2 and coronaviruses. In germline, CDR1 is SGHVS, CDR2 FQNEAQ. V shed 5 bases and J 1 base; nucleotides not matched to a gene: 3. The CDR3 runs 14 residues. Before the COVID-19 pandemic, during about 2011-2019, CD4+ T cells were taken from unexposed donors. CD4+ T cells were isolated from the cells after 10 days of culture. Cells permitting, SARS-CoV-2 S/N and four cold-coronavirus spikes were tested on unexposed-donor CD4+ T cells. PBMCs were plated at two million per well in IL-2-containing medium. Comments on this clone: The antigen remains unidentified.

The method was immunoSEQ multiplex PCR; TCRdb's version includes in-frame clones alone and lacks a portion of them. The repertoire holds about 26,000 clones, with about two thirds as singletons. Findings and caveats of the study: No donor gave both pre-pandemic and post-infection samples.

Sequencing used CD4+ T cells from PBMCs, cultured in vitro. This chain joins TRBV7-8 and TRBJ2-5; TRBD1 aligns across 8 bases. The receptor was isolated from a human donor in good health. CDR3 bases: TGTGCCAGCAGCCGAGGACAGGGCCAAGAGACCCAGTACTTC. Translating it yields CASSRGQGQETQYF.